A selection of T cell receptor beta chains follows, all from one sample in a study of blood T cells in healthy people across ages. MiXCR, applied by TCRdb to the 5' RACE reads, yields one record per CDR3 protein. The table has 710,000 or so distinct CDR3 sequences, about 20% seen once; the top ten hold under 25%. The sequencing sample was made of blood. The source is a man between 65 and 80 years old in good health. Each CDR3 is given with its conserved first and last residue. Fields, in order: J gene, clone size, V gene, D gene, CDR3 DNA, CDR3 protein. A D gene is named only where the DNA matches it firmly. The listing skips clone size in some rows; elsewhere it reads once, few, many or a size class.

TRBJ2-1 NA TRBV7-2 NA TGTGCCAGCAGCGACCGACGGCGGGATGGGCAGTTCTTC CASSDRRRDGQFF
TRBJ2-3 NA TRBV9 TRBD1 TGTGCCAGCAGCGCCAGGACCGGGACAGGGGGCATCGCAGATACGCAGTATTTT CASSARTGTGGIADTQYF
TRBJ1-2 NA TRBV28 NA TGTGCCAGCAGTGGGAACGAACGGGGCTATGGCTACACCTTC CASSGNERGYGYTF
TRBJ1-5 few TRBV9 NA TGTGCCAGCAGCGTAGAAGGGCTGGGCAATCAGCCCCAGCATTTT CASSVEGLGNQPQHF
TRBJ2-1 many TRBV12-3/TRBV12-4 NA TGTGCCAGCAGTAGGGGGGGGTCCTACAATGAGCAGTTCTTC CASSRGGSYNEQFF
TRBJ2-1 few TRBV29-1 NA TGCAGCGTCGTGGGGCTTGAGCAGTTCTTC CSVVGLEQFF
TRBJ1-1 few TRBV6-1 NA TGTGCCAGCAGTGAAGCCCCGGGGGGGGCTGAAGCTTTCTTT CASSEAPGGAEAFF
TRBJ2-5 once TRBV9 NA TGTGCCAGCAGCGTTCCTCTACACCAAACGCAGGAGACCCAGTACTTC CASSVPLHQTQETQYF
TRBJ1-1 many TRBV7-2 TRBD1 TGTGCCAGCAGCCGAGATAGGGGGCGGACTGAAGCTTTCTTT CASSRDRGRTEAFF
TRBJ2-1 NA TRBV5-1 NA TGCGCCAGCAGCTTGCACTCACCTCAGGAGAATGAGCAGTTCTTC CASSLHSPQENEQFF
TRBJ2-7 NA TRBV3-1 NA TGTGCCAGCAGCCAAGTTTCAGGAAAATCCTACGAGCAGTACTTC CASSQVSGKSYEQYF
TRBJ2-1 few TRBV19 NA TGTGCCAGCCAGAGTGGAGGGGCTAACAATGAGCAGTTCTTC CASQSGGANNEQFF
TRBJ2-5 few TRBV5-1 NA TGCGCCAGCAGCTTGGTACTTCAGGGGTTGAGAGAGACCCAGTACTTC CASSLVLQGLRETQYF
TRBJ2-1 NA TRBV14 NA TGTGCCAGCAACGAACAGGGCCACGTCCTCAATGAGCAGTTCTTC CASNEQGHVLNEQFF
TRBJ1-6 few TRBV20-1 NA TGCAGTGCTGGGGACGGAAGCTCCTATAATTCACCCCTCCACTTT CSAGDGSSYNSPLHF
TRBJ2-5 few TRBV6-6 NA TGTGCCAGCAATATTGGAGCGGAGACCCAGTACTTC CASNIGAETQYF
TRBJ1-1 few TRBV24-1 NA TGTGCCACCAGTTCTTCAAGGAACACTGAAGCTTTCTTT CATSSSRNTEAFF
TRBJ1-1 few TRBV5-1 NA TGCGCCAGCAGGGACCCTAAAAACACTGAAGCTTTCTTT CASRDPKNTEAFF